Listed below are T cell receptor beta chains from one sample, sequenced in a study of shared clonotypes between healthy human individuals. TCRdb's copy holds only in-frame clones and misses some; the assay was immunoSEQ multiplex PCR. The sample yields around 370,000 clones, around 96% seen once. Sequencing input: memory CD8+ T cells sorted from blood. These receptors were collected from a young man in good health. Both conserved end residues are part of each CDR3. A D gene is named only where the DNA matches it firmly. Clone size is shown for a subset of rows, as once, few, many or a class of expanded clone.

>-|-|TRBV28|TRBJ1-1
TGTGCCAGCAGAGAACAGGGGAACACTGAAGCTTTCTTT
CASREQGNTEAFF
>TRBD1|-|TRBV27|TRBJ1-1
TGTGCCAGCAGCGATCGGGACAGGGGGCCTCTCGGGAACACTGAAGCTTTCTTT
CASSDRDRGPLGNTEAFF
>TRBD1|-|TRBV5-5|TRBJ2-5
TGTGCCAGCAGCTTCCGACCCACCGGAACAGGGGTTGAGACCCAGTACTTC
CASSFRPTGTGVETQYF
>TRBD2|-|TRBV4-1|TRBJ2-3
TGCGCCAGCAGCCAAGAGGGACTAGCGGGAGTTTCAGATACGCAGTATTTT
CASSQEGLAGVSDTQYF
>TRBD1|once|TRBV27|TRBJ2-5
TGTGCCAGCAGCCTCACAGGGGCGTATGGGTACCAAGAGACCCAGTACTTC
CASSLTGAYGYQETQYF
>TRBD2|-|TRBV13|TRBJ2-2
TGTGCCAGCAGCTTCAGGCTAGCGGGAGGCACCGGGGAGCTGTTTTTT
CASSFRLAGGTGELFF
>TRBD1|once|TRBV6-1|TRBJ2-3
TGTGCCAGCAACCGGGACAGGGTCGCAGATACGCAGTATTTT
CASNRDRVADTQYF
>-|-|TRBV2|TRBJ2-7
TGTGCCAGCAATCGGGGAGTAACGGACGAGCAGTACTTC
CASNRGVTDEQYF
>-|-|TRBV6-6|TRBJ1-3
TGTGCCAGCACCTCAAGGGGGTCTTCTGGAAACACCATATATTTT
CASTSRGSSGNTIYF
>-|-|TRBV19|TRBJ1-1
TGTGCCAGTAGTATCCAATCCCTGTTCGTGGGGCGGAACACTGAAGCTTTCTTT
CASSIQSLFVGRNTEAFF
>-|-|TRBV10-2|TRBJ1-2
TGCGCCAGCAGACAAGGGACGGGAGCTAACTATGGCTACACCTTC
CASRQGTGANYGYTF
>-|-|TRBV7-2|TRBJ2-5
TGTGCCAGCAGCTTGAGCCCCACTGAGACCCAGTACTTC
CASSLSPTETQYF
>TRBD2|-|TRBV30|TRBJ2-5
TGTGCCTGGAGGGCTAGCGGGAGTTCAGAGACCCAGTACTTC
CAWRASGSSETQYF
>TRBD2|-|TRBV27|TRBJ2-5
TGTGCCAGCAGTTCGCGGAGCGGGAGGGCCCGGGAGACCCAGTACTTC
CASSSRSGRARETQYF
>TRBD2|-|TRBV6-5|TRBJ2-1
TGTGCCAGCAGTTACTCGGGACTAGCGGGAGGGAGTGAGCAGTTCTTC
CASSYSGLAGGSEQFF
>TRBD2|-|TRBV5-1|TRBJ2-3
TGCGCCAGCAGCTTTTCTAGCGGACGCACAGATACGCAGTATTTT
CASSFSSGRTDTQYF
>-|-|TRBV6-1|TRBJ2-3
TGTGCCAGCAGTGAAGACCTAGACTCCTTATCCACAGATACGCAGTATTTT
CASSEDLDSLSTDTQYF
>-|-|TRBV28|TRBJ2-7
TGTGCCAGCATCCACCGGAGCGGGCTAGGCTACGAGCAGTACTTC
CASIHRSGLGYEQYF
>TRBD2|-|TRBV4-2|TRBJ2-7
TGTGCCAGCAGCAGAGATAGCGGGAGGAGGGACGAGCAGTACTTC
CASSRDSGRRDEQYF
>TRBD2|-|TRBV11-1|TRBJ2-7
TGTGCCAGCAGCCCGAGGACTAGTCTCTCCTACGAGCAGTACTTC
CASSPRTSLSYEQYF
>-|-|TRBV9|TRBJ2-4
TGTGCCAGCAGCGTACAGGGCGAAAACATTCAGTACTTC
CASSVQGENIQYF
>-|once|TRBV19|TRBJ2-7
TGTGCCAGTAGTACGGGACGGTTCTACGAGCAGTACTTC
CASSTGRFYEQYF
>-|-|TRBV2|TRBJ2-1
TGTGCCAGCAGTTCCTCTAGGGGAAACAATGAGCAGTTCTTC
CASSSSRGNNEQFF
>-|-|TRBV6-5|TRBJ2-2
TGTGCCAGCAGCCCTGGTAACACCGGGGAGCTGTTTTTT
CASSPGNTGELFF
>TRBD1|-|TRBV7-8|TRBJ1-2
TGTGCCAGCAGCTTAACAGGGGGCGCGAGAAACTATGGCTACACCTTC
CASSLTGGARNYGYTF
>TRBD1|-|TRBV10-1|TRBJ2-7
TGCGCCAGCGGGATTGGACAGGGGTTAAGTAGTCCCAACTACGAGCAGTACTTC
CASGIGQGLSSPNYEQYF
>-|-|TRBV30|TRBJ1-1
TGTGCCTGGAGTAGGATTGCGTCGAACACTGAAGCTTTCTTT
CAWSRIASNTEAFF